Listed here are 31 T cell receptor beta chains from one sample, sequenced in a study of T cells in Graves' hyperthyroidism and ophthalmopathy. The CDR3 regions of TCR beta were amplified from RNA transcripts. A first-round RT-PCR of the TCR CDR3 used the HTBI primer set. Using its own MiXCR run on the multiplex PCR reads, TCRdb lists one record per CDR3 protein. The data contain 550,000 to 700,000 distinct CDR3 sequences, around 15% of them singletons. Material for sequencing was blood. The source of these receptors is a woman aged 35 to 49 with Graves' ophthalmopathy.

Many counts were recorded for this clonotype. The chain employs TRBV20-1 and TRBJ2-7; 16 bases line up with TRBD2. V was clipped by 6 bases and J by 4 bases; unmatched bases: 6. This CDR3 is built from 15 residues. The V gene's germline CDR1 is DFQATT and CDR2 SNEGSKA (reference sequence). The chain's CDR3 is CSALGLAGGRYEQYF. DNA of the CDR3: TGCAGTGCCCTGGGACTAGCGGGAGGGCGGTACGAGCAGTACTTC.

This clonotype was seen a few times. The chain carries TRBV4-1 and TRBJ2-3, with D tentatively TRBD1 (5 bases). V lost 1 base and J lost 0, with 8 bases in between. CDR1 is MGHRA, CDR2 YSYEKL, per germline. The CDR3 has 15 amino acids. DNA of the CDR3: TGCGCCAGCAGCCAAGGGACACCTAGCACAGATACGCAGTATTTT. This translates into CASSQGTPSTDTQYF.

This clonotype was detected ten times or more. The chain combines TRBV2 with TRBJ2-5, with D uncertain. The length of the CDR3 is 15 residues. Per the germline V gene, CDR1 is SNHLY and CDR2 is FYNNEI. Between the trimmed V and J ends, which lost 7 bases and 3 bases, there was a span of 18 bases. The CDR3 nucleotides read TGTGCCAGCACCCCCGGACCGAGAACGAAAGAGACCCAGTACTTC. This sequence encodes CASTPGPRTKETQYF.

This clonotype was seen a handful of times. This chain joins TRBV5-1 and TRBJ1-2, with 7 bases lining up with TRBD1. The CDR3 sequence is 15 residues long. Germline CDR1 is SGHRS and CDR2 is YFSETQ. Trimming removed 3 bases from V and 4 bases from J; junction bases left unmatched: 9. This CDR3 reads CASSYRDSGAYGYTF. In DNA, the CDR3 is TGCGCCAGCAGCTACCGGGACAGTGGGGCCTATGGCTACACCTTC.

V is TRBV7-4 and J is TRBJ2-5, with D perhaps TRBD2 (5 bases). The CDR3 extends over 14 amino acids. Germline V lookup: CDR1 SGHVT, CDR2 SQSDAQ. Trimming cost V 1 base and J 5 bases, with 11 bases left between them. This CDR3 is CASSLDTGWETQYF. DNA of the CDR3: TGTGCCAGCAGCTTAGACACGGGATGGGAGACCCAGTACTTC.

This clonotype has at least ten counts. The chain has TRBV28 and TRBJ2-7; D remains unclear. Germline loops: CDR1 MDHEN, CDR2 SYDVKM. V was cut by 7 bases and J by 2 bases, with 12 bases left in between. The CDR3 contains 13 residues. CDR3 in DNA: TGTGCCAGCATTGGGGTTCCCGCCTACGAGCAGTACTTC. Encoded protein: CASIGVPAYEQYF.

At least ten counts were recorded for this clonotype. The genes are TRBV5-1 and TRBJ2-7; no definite D call. CDR1 is SGHRS, CDR2 YFSETQ, per germline. V lost 7 bases to trimming and J lost 6 bases, with 17 bases between them. The CDR3 has 13 residues. CDR3 bases: TGCGCCAGCGCCCGCTTCGAGTCCGGCGAGCAGTACTTC. Translation gives CASARFESGEQYF. The whole variable domain, filled in from reference TRBV5-1 and TRBJ2-7, reads KAGVTQTPRYLIKTRGQQVTLSCSPISGHRSVSWYQQTPGQGLQFLFEYFSETQRNKGNFPGRFSGRQFSNSRSEMNVSTLELGDSALYLCASARFESGEQYFGPGTRLTVT.

This chain uses TRBV20-1 with TRBJ2-7; TRBD1 matches 8 bases. This CDR3 is 16 amino acids long. The V gene's germline CDR1 is DFQATT and CDR2 SNEGSKA (reference sequence). The V gene end was trimmed by 3 bases and the J gene end by 3 bases; junction bases not matched to a gene: 13. CDR3: CSASREPGQEDYEQYF. CDR3 DNA: TGCAGTGCTAGTCGAGAACCGGGACAGGAAGACTACGAGCAGTACTTC.

This clonotype was detected many times. Germline is not matched at one junction end, which may reflect a read error. V and J are TRBV5-1 and TRBJ1-2; a possible D gene is TRBD1 (6 bases). Germline CDR1 and CDR2: SGHRS and YFSETQ. This CDR3 has 15 residues. DNA for the CDR3: TGCGTCAGCAGATGGACGACAGGAACCCTCTATGGCTACACCTTC. It specifies CVSRWTTGTLYGYTF.

DNA of the CDR3: TGCGCCAGCAGCCAAGATTCGGGGGTCTTCGGGGAGCTGTTTTTT. Protein product: CASSQDSGVFGELFF. The V and J genes are TRBV4-3 and TRBJ2-2; D perhaps matches TRBD2 (6 bases). The germline V gene encodes CDR1 LGHNA and CDR2 YSLEER. V was shortened by 0 bases and J by 7 bases, with 12 bases between the two germline ends. The CDR3 runs to 15 residues.

This clonotype was seen repeatedly, ten times or more. The chain joins TRBV7-2 to TRBJ1-2, with D possibly being TRBD1 (5 bases). Trimming left V 5 bases short and J 6 bases short, with 13 bases between. This CDR3 is 13 amino acids long. CDR1 is SGHTA and CDR2 is FQGNSA in the germline V gene. CDR3 nucleotides: TGTGCCAGCAGCCGAACAAGGGGCGATGGCTACACCTTC. Translating gives CASSRTRGDGYTF.

This clonotype was detected many times. V is TRBV12-3 or TRBV12-4 and J is TRBJ2-7, with D uncertain. Trimming took 5 bases from V and 3 from J, leaving 17 bases between them. The CDR3 is made up of 15 amino acids. CDR3 sequence: CASSQTGLGYYEQYF. The CDR3 DNA sequence: TGTGCCAGCAGTCAAACCGGGTTGGGGTACTACGAGCAGTACTTC.

The chain combines TRBV4-2 with TRBJ2-7; 9 positions agree with TRBD2. The V and J ends lost 1 base and 0 bases, in that order; junction bases with no gene match: 4. The CDR3 consists of 16 residues. Germline V CDR1 and CDR2: LGHNA, YNFKEQ. The CDR3: CASSQGLAASSYEQYF. CDR3 in DNA: TGTGCCAGCAGCCAAGGACTAGCGGCAAGCTCCTACGAGCAGTACTTC.

This clonotype was observed once. The gene calls are TRBV28 and TRBJ2-5, with 8 bases lining up with TRBD1. Germline-derived CDR1 and CDR2 are MDHEN and SYDVKM. Trimming took 5 bases from V and 2 from J; bases not matched to a gene: 19. The CDR3 runs to 19 residues. CDR3 coding DNA: TGTGCCAGCAGTCCCTCCGGGACAGGAGACCGACCGGGACAAGAGACCCAGTACTTC. Amino acid sequence: CASSPSGTGDRPGQETQYF. Together with reference TRBV28 and TRBJ2-5, the CDR3 gives the full variable domain: DVKVTQSSRYLVKRTGEKVFLECVQDMDHENMFWYRQDPGLGLRLIYFSYDVKMKEKGDIPEGYSVSREKKERFSLILESASTNQTSMYLCASSPSGTGDRPGQETQYFGPGTRLLVL.

The sample holds a few counts of this clonotype. The DNA of the CDR3 is TGTGCCAGCACCTCGAGGGGCGGTTCCTCACCCCTCCACTTT. It specifies CASTSRGGSSPLHF. The chain combines TRBV7-2 with TRBJ1-6; TRBD1 is a possible D gene (5 bases). V lost 7 bases to trimming and J lost 10 bases, with 17 bases between them. This CDR3 is 14 amino acids long. CDR1 and CDR2 from the germline V gene are SGHTA and FQGNSA.

This clonotype showed up many times. The chain joins TRBV7-6 to TRBJ2-7; 9 positions match TRBD1. Germline-derived CDR1 and CDR2 are SGHVS and FNYEAQ. With V trimmed by 1 base and J by 6 bases, 4 bases remained unmatched. There are 14 residues in the CDR3. CDR3 loop: CASSLGQGVVEQYF. As DNA, the CDR3 is TGTGCCAGCAGCTTAGGACAGGGGGTTGTCGAGCAGTACTTC.

This chain joins TRBV12-3 or TRBV12-4 and TRBJ2-7; D remains unclear. Deletions cut 5 bases from V and 7 bases from J, with 21 bases between. The CDR3 covers 15 residues. This chain's CDR3 is CASSPTGRIPEEQYF. DNA for the CDR3: TGTGCCAGCAGTCCTACCGGCAGGATCCCTGAAGAGCAGTACTTC.

The table lists this clonotype with many counts. This chain uses TRBV5-1 with TRBJ2-2, with D perhaps matching TRBD1 or TRBD2 (5 bases each). In germline, CDR1 is SGHRS, CDR2 YFSETQ. Deletions cut 4 bases from V and 6 bases from J, with 19 bases between. This CDR3 is 16 amino acids long. The CDR3: CASSPTEGTGPGELFF. Here the CDR3 DNA reads TGCGCCAGCAGCCCTACCGAGGGTACGGGGCCCGGGGAGCTGTTTTTT.

This clonotype came up many times. This chain uses TRBV5-1 with TRBJ2-2, with D perhaps matching TRBD1 or TRBD2 (6 bases each). The CDR3 covers 16 residues. Germline CDR1 is SGHRS and CDR2 is YFSETQ. Trimming left V 1 base short and J 9 bases short, with 19 bases between. CDR3 in amino acids: CASSLFTGRRRRELFF. CDR3 coding DNA: TGCGCCAGCAGCTTGTTCACAGGGAGGAGAAGGAGGGAGCTGTTTTTT.

This rearrangement joins TRBV7-2 to TRBJ2-5; TRBD2 matches 7 bases. CDR3 length: 15 amino acids. V trimming: 1 base; J trimming: 2 bases; junction bases outside the gene matches: 4. Germline CDR1 SGHTA, CDR2 FQGNSA. CDR3 DNA: TGTGCCAGCAGCTTAGAAAGGACTAGACAAGAGACCCAGTACTTC. It encodes CASSLERTRQETQYF.

This clonotype showed up many times. V and J are TRBV19 and TRBJ1-2, with 10 bases matching TRBD1. This CDR3 has 14 residues. The trim removed 9 bases at V and 6 bases at J, leaving 10 bases unmatched. The germline V gene encodes CDR1 LNHDA and CDR2 SQIVND (reference sequence). The CDR3 sequence is CASQTAGQGDGYTF. The CDR3 region has the DNA TGTGCCAGCCAGACTGCTGGACAGGGGGATGGCTACACCTTC.

This chain uses TRBV6-4 with TRBJ1-5; D unresolved. V lost 6 bases and J lost 3, with 9 bases in between. CDR3 length equals 13 residues. The germline V gene encodes CDR1 MRHNA and CDR2 SNTAGT. The CDR3 loop is CASRPDPNQPQHF. The CDR3 DNA is TGTGCCAGCAGACCCGACCCCAATCAGCCCCAGCATTTT.

This clonotype was seen many times. This chain connects TRBV6-2 or TRBV6-3 to TRBJ2-7; 10 bases match TRBD2. CDR3 length: 16 amino acids. V was pared by 6 bases and J by 2 bases, with 10 bases of the junction left unmatched. Germline V gives CDR1 MNHEY, CDR2 SVGEGT. CDR3 in amino acids: CASSDGLAAFTYEQYF. The CDR3 DNA reads TGTGCCAGCAGCGATGGACTAGCGGCGTTTACCTACGAGCAGTACTTC.

This chain uses TRBV19 with TRBJ1-6; D not resolved. CDR3 length: 15 residues. From germline, CDR1 is LNHDA and CDR2 SQIVND (reference sequence). V was clipped by 7 bases and J by 8 bases, with 18 bases between them. The CDR3 sequence: CASKWTWSGDSPLHF. In DNA, the CDR3 is TGTGCCAGTAAATGGACGTGGTCCGGGGATTCACCCCTCCACTTT. The full variable domain, completed using reference TRBV19 and TRBJ1-6, is DGGITQSPKYLFRKEGQNVTLSCEQNLNHDAMYWYRQDPGQGLRLIYYSQIVNDFQKGDIAEGYSVSREKKESFPLTVTSAQKNPTAFYLCASKWTWSGDSPLHFGNGTRLTVT.

J is TRBJ2-7 and V is TRBV15, with TRBD1 matching 7 bases. The CDR3 is 15 residues long. V was pared by 1 base and J by 2 bases, with 5 bases of the junction left unmatched. Germline lookup yields CDR1 LNHNV and CDR2 YYDKDF (reference sequence). CDR3 sequence: CATSRGLGQTYEQYF. The CDR3 DNA follows: TGTGCCACCAGCAGAGGGCTGGGACAGACCTACGAGCAGTACTTC.

This clonotype was observed many times. The V call is TRBV5-1, the J call TRBJ2-5; TRBD1 is a possible D gene (5 bases). The germline V gene encodes CDR1 SGHRS and CDR2 YFSETQ. Deletions cut 0 bases from V and 3 bases from J, with 9 bases between. This CDR3 region has 14 residues. CDR3 nucleotides: TGCGCCAGCAGCTTGGGTACAGGTGAAGAGACCCAGTACTTC. Residues: CASSLGTGEETQYF.

This clonotype was recorded once. This chain uses TRBV10-3 with TRBJ1-5; D is unresolved. Trimming cost V 6 bases and J 6 bases, with 15 bases left between them. The germline CDR1 and CDR2 sequences are ENHRY and SYGVKD. The CDR3 extends over 14 amino acids. The chain's CDR3 is CAISVAQLGQPQHF. In DNA, the CDR3 is TGTGCCATCAGCGTTGCACAGCTTGGTCAGCCCCAGCATTTT.

This clonotype showed up many times. The chain couples TRBV7-8 to TRBJ2-6; D remains ambiguous. This CDR3 is 15 amino acids long. Trimming pared 3 bases from V and 0 bases from J, leaving 6 bases between. Germline CDR1 SGHVS, CDR2 FQNEAQ. The CDR3 reads CASSFSLSGANVLTF. The CDR3, as DNA: TGTGCCAGCAGCTTTTCTCTCTCTGGGGCCAACGTCCTGACTTTC.

V usage is TRBV19 and J usage is TRBJ2-2, with TRBD2 matching 9 bases. This CDR3 comprises 16 residues. The germline V gene encodes CDR1 LNHDA and CDR2 SQIVND (reference sequence). Germline trimming cut 5 bases from V and 2 bases from J; bases unmatched to any gene: 6. The CDR3 DNA reads TGTGCCAGTAGTGCTCTAGCGGGGTTCAACACCGGGGAGCTGTTTTTT. Its protein is CASSALAGFNTGELFF.

The chain recombines TRBV6-2 or TRBV6-3 with TRBJ2-2; 10 nucleotides match TRBD2. This CDR3 is built from 17 residues. The germline V gene has CDR1 MNHEY and CDR2 SVGEGT. Trimming removed 6 bases from V and 3 bases from J; junction bases left unmatched: 10. The CDR3 bases are TGTGCCAGCAGCCGCGGTCTAGCGGGAGTTCACACCGGGGAGCTGTTTTTT. The encoded protein is CASSRGLAGVHTGELFF.

This clonotype was seen ten or more times. This chain links TRBV20-1 with TRBJ2-5, with a tentative D call TRBD2 (6 bases). Germline CDR1 DFQATT, CDR2 SNEGSKA (reference sequence). The CDR3 runs 13 residues. V lost 3 bases, J lost 5 bases, and 13 bases lay in between. The CDR3 protein is CSASTGVRETQYF. The CDR3 DNA reads as TGCAGTGCTAGTACGGGAGTCAGGGAGACCCAGTACTTC.